A single sample gave rise to the 4 T cell receptor beta chains below, sequenced in a study of radiotherapy plus CTLA-4 blockade in lung cancer. Clones were sequenced by immunoSEQ multiplex PCR, and TCRdb holds only the in-frame ones, with some missing. Among tens of thousands of clones listed, 78% were seen once. The source was peripheral blood, collected from a patient treated with radiotherapy plus ipilimumab. The receptors were sampled from a human donor with non-small cell lung cancer who had a partial response to radiotherapy plus ipilimumab. Some clones in this sample may be carry-over from other donors' samples.

The chain has TRBV19 and TRBJ1-5; weak D call: TRBD1 (6 bases). The CDR3 consists of 13 residues. The ends were cut back, 6 bases at V and 2 bases at J, with 8 bases in the middle. Germline V gene lookup returns CDR1 LNHDA and CDR2 SQIVND (reference sequence). CDR3 DNA sequence: TGTGCCAGTAGCTGGACAGGCAATCAGCCCCAGCATTTT. Translation gives CASSWTGNQPQHF.

This rearrangement joins TRBV9 to TRBJ2-3, with 9 bases that match TRBD2. The junction had 3 bases not matched to a gene; V was cut back by 0 bases and J by 1 base. The length of the CDR3 is 16 residues. CDR1 and CDR2 from the germline V gene are SGDLS and YYNGEE. This CDR3 reads CASSVDLAGGTDTQYF. In DNA, the CDR3 is TGTGCCAGCAGCGTAGACTTAGCGGGGGGCACAGATACGCAGTATTTT.

This chain links TRBV7-2 with TRBJ2-5, with 11 bases aligning to TRBD2. CDR3 length equals 15 residues. Per germline, CDR1 SGHTA and CDR2 FQGNSA. The J segment lost 7 bases and the V segment lost 1 base, leaving 5 bases of the junction unmatched. CDR3 sequence (DNA): TGTGCCAGCAGCTTAGGGCTAGCGGGGGGTAGGACCCAGTACTTC. Encoded protein: CASSLGLAGGRTQYF. Drawing the rest from reference TRBV7-2 and TRBJ2-5, the complete variable domain is GAGVSQSPSNKVTEKGKDVELRCDPISGHTALYWYRQSLGQGLEFLIYFQGNSAPDKSGLPSDRFSAERTGGSVSTLTIQRTQQEDSAVYLCASSLGLAGGRTQYFGPGTRLLVL.

The V and J genes are TRBV7-2 and TRBJ2-1; weak D call: TRBD1 (5 bases). Germline CDR1 SGHTA, CDR2 FQGNSA. This CDR3 region has 15 residues. Trimming cost V 2 bases and J 4 bases, with 12 bases left between them. The CDR3 bases are TGTGCCAGCAGCTTAAACAGGCAGACATACAATGAGCAGTTCTTC. Amino acids: CASSLNRQTYNEQFF.